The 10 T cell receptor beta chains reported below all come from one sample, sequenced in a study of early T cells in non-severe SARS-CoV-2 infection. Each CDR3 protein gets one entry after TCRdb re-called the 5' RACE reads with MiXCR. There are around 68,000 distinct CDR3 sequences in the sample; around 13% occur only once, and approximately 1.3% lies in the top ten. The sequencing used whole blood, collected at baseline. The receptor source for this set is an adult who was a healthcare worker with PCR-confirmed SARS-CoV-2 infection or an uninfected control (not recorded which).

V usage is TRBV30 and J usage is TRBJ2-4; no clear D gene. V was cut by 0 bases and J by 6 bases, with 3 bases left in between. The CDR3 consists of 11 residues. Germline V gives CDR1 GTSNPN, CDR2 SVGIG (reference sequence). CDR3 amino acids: CAWSVGNIQYF. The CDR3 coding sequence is TGTGCCTGGAGTGTAGGAAACATTCAGTACTTC.

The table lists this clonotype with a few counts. The chain's CDR3 is CASSRTSHEQYF. In DNA form, the CDR3 reads TGTGCCAGCAGCCGGACTAGCCACGAGCAGTACTTC. The chain is built from TRBV3-1 and TRBJ2-7; TRBD2 matches at 8 bases. Germline-derived CDR1 and CDR2 are LGHDT and YNNKEL (reference sequence). The junction had 1 base not matched to a gene; V was cut back by 4 bases and J by 5 bases. This CDR3 comprises 12 residues.

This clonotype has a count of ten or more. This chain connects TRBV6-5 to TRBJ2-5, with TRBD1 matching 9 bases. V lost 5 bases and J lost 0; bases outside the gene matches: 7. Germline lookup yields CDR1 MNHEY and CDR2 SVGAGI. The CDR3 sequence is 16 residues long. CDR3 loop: CASSRGTGGDQETQYF. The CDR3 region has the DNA TGTGCCAGCAGTCGCGGCACAGGGGGCGACCAAGAGACCCAGTACTTC.

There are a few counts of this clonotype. Here the CDR3 reads CASSRDRDQETQYF. CDR3 DNA: TGTGCCAGCAGCCGGGACAGGGATCAAGAGACCCAGTACTTC. The chain has TRBV11-3 and TRBJ2-5; 9 nucleotides line up with TRBD1. CDR1 SGHNT and CDR2 YENEEA come from the germline V gene. This CDR3 region has 14 residues. V shed 5 bases and J 2 bases; nucleotides not matched to a gene: 3.

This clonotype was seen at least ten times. CDR3 loop: CASSLRLTDREINTEAFF. The CDR3, as DNA: TGTGCCAGCAGCTTAAGGCTTACGGACAGGGAGATCAACACTGAAGCTTTCTTT. The rearrangement links TRBV7-9 to TRBJ1-1; 8 bases are shared with TRBD1. Germline V gene sequence: CDR1 SEHNR, CDR2 FQNEAQ (reference sequence). The V and J ends lost 2 bases and 2 bases, in that order; junction bases with no gene match: 13. CDR3 length: 18 residues.

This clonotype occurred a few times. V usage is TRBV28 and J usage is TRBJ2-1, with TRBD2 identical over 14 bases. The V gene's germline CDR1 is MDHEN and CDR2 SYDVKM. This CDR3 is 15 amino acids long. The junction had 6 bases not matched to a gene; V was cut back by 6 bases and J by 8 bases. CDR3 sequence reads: CASRMGLAGDYEQFF. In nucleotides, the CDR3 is TGTGCCAGCAGAATGGGACTAGCGGGGGACTATGAGCAGTTCTTC.

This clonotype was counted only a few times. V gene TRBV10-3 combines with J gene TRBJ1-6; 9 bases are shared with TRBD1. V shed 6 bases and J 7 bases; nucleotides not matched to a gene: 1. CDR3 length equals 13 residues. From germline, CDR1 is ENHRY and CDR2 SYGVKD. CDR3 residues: CAIRGTGNSPLHF. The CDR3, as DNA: TGTGCCATCAGGGGGACAGGGAATTCACCCCTCCACTTT.

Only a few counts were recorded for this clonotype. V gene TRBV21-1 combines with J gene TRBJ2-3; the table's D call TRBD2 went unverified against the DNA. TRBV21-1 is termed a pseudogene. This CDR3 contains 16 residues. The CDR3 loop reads CASSKAASGYTDTQYF. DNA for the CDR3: TGTGCCAGCAGCAAAGCGGCTAGCGGATACACAGATACGCAGTATTTT.

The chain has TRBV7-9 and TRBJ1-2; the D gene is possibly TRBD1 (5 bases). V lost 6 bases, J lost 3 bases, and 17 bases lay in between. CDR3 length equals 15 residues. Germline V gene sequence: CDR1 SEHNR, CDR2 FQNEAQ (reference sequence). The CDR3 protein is CASSSSTGRDYGYTF. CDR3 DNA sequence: TGTGCCAGCAGTTCGTCGACGGGGCGCGACTATGGCTACACCTTC.

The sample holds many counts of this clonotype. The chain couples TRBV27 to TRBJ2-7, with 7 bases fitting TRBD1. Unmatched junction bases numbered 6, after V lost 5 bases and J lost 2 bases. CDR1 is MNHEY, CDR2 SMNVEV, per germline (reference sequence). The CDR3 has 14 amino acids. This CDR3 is CASSPADRTYEQYF. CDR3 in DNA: TGTGCCAGCAGTCCGGCGGACAGGACCTACGAGCAGTACTTC.